The 10 T cell receptor beta chains listed next were all sequenced from one sample in a study of early T cells in non-severe SARS-CoV-2 infection. In TCRdb, the 5' RACE reads were re-called with MiXCR into one record per CDR3 protein. Of tens of thousands of distinct CDR3 sequences detected, around an eighth appear once; the ten largest clones hold 2.7%. The specimen was whole blood, collected at baseline. The source is an adult who was a healthcare worker with PCR-confirmed SARS-CoV-2 infection or an uninfected control (not recorded which).

CDR3 in DNA: TGCGCCAGCAGCTTGCAGGGAGACAATTCACCCCTCCACTTT. It yields the protein CASSLQGDNSPLHF. The chain joins TRBV5-1 to TRBJ1-6; D possibly corresponds to TRBD1 (5 bases). The V gene's germline CDR1 is SGHRS and CDR2 YFSETQ. The CDR3 runs to 14 residues. The V end lost 1 base, the J end lost 7 bases, and 9 bases lay between the germline ends.

This clonotype was seen only a few times. The gene calls are TRBV28 and TRBJ1-1; 8 bases map to TRBD1. Germline CDR1 reads MDHEN; CDR2 reads SYDVKM. V lost 3 bases, J lost 5 bases, and 11 bases stayed unmatched. CDR3 length equals 16 residues. The CDR3 DNA follows: TGTGCCAGCAGTTTCGCGGCAGGGGGCGGTTGGACTGAAGCTTTCTTT. As protein: CASSFAAGGGWTEAFF.

This clonotype was observed at least ten times. The J gene is TRBJ2-7, the V gene TRBV2, with D perhaps assigned TRBD1 or TRBD2 (5 bases each). CDR1 SNHLY and CDR2 FYNNEI come from the germline V gene. The ends were cut back, 5 bases at V and 1 base at J, with 15 bases in the middle. There are 15 residues in the CDR3. For the CDR3, the DNA is TGTGCCAGCAGTACGACCGGGACGGAGTCCTACGAGCAGTACTTC. Its translation: CASSTTGTESYEQYF.

This chain links TRBV5-1 with TRBJ1-1; D not resolved. Trimming stripped 6 bases from V and 0 bases from J, with 18 bases between. Germline V gives CDR1 SGHRS, CDR2 YFSETQ. The CDR3 has 16 amino acids. The CDR3 loop reads CASKVRPFHMNTEAFF. DNA for the CDR3: TGCGCCAGCAAGGTTCGACCCTTCCACATGAACACTGAAGCTTTCTTT.

At least ten counts were recorded for this clonotype. V usage is TRBV5-1 and J usage is TRBJ2-2; a possible D gene is TRBD1 (6 bases). This CDR3 is built from 16 residues. Looked up from germline, CDR1 is SGHRS and CDR2 is YFSETQ. Trimming removed 2 bases at V and 2 bases at J, with 13 bases between. CDR3 loop: CASSFVVGGNTGELFF. CDR3 DNA sequence: TGCGCCAGCAGCTTCGTGGTAGGGGGTAACACCGGGGAGCTGTTTTTT.

There are many counts of this clonotype. This chain joins TRBV7-8 and TRBJ1-5; 8 bases agree with TRBD1. Germline trimming cut 3 bases from V and 5 bases from J; bases unmatched to any gene: 3. In germline, CDR1 is SGHVS, CDR2 FQNEAQ. The CDR3 has 14 amino acids. CDR3 coding DNA: TGTGCCAGCAGCTTGGACAGGGCAGATCAGCCCCAGCATTTT. Protein sequence: CASSLDRADQPQHF.

This clonotype has just a few counts. The chain combines TRBV28 with TRBJ2-7; TRBD2 might be the D (6 bases). The ends were cut back, 1 base at V and 7 bases at J, with 20 bases in the middle. Germline V gene sequence: CDR1 MDHEN, CDR2 SYDVKM. The CDR3 is 16 amino acids. Here the CDR3 DNA reads TGTGCCAGCAGTTTATCCTCCGACGGGAGATTTAGGGAGCAGTACTTC. It encodes CASSLSSDGRFREQYF.

Ten or more counts support this clonotype. This chain connects TRBV6-5 to TRBJ1-5; 7 nucleotides line up with TRBD1. CDR1 is MNHEY, CDR2 SVGAGI, per germline. The ends lost 0 bases at V and 7 bases at J; junction bases unmatched: 6. The CDR3 loop spans 15 amino acids. CDR3 DNA: TGTGCCAGCAGTTACTCGAGGCAGGGGGGCCAGCCCCAGCATTTT. Residues: CASSYSRQGGQPQHF.

The chain links TRBV20-1 to TRBJ1-6; D gene uncertain. Germline V gives CDR1 DFQATT, CDR2 SNEGSKA (reference sequence). There are 12 residues in the CDR3. With 5 bases removed from V and 13 bases from J, the gap between germline ends came to 15 bases. The CDR3 loop reads CSAGSTSGPLHF. CDR3 coding DNA: TGCAGTGCTGGGTCAACGAGTGGCCCCCTCCACTTT.

The chain is built from TRBV12-3 or TRBV12-4 and TRBJ2-3; D gene ambiguous. The CDR3 length is 16 residues. Trimming left V 2 bases short and J 0 bases short, with 12 bases between. DNA of the CDR3: TGTGCCAGCAGTTTAAATTATGGATCTAGCACAGATACGCAGTATTTT. Translation gives CASSLNYGSSTDTQYF.